This TCR beta chain was captured by sequencing in a study of response to subunit inactivated influenza vaccine. The study's findings and limits: Authors proposed each seasonal influenza vaccination draws in few new T cells.

The CDR3 is 14 residues long. With 6 bases clipped from V and 7 bases from J, the junction kept 5 bases outside the gene matches. One entry per CDR3 protein results from TCRdb running MiXCR on the RT-PCR reads. The repertoire includes 150,000 to 200,000 distinct CDR3 sequences, about a tenth of them detected once, and around 12% sits in the top ten. A note on this clonotype: Its antigen remains unidentified.

This sample comprised non-naive T cells sorted from PBMCs, obtained about 40 days after vaccination. The sequence was collected from a man aged 50-59 years who received an inactivated influenza vaccine. The genes are TRBV12-3 or TRBV12-4 and TRBJ2-3; TRBD2 matches 12 bases. CDR3 amino acids: CASRLAGGVNTQYF. In DNA, the CDR3 is TGTGCCAGCAGACTAGCGGGGGGAGTAAATACGCAGTATTTT.